This TCR beta chain was sequenced for a study of cytomegalovirus exposure and HLA in healthy donors (dated by TCRdb to the late 2010s). A note on the overall study: An earlier analysis of roughly 630 of the donors reported approximately 300 Gb of sequence data and more than 90 million unique TCR beta sequences from roughly 180 million T cells. In a later genetic analysis, genome-wide SNP genotypes for about 55% of the roughly 670 donors were used, and that subset was treated as a discovery cohort. Using immunosequencing, the study profiled T cell repertoires from 666 subjects and related those repertoires to cytomegalovirus serostatus. In addition to the first cohort of 650 to 750 subjects, a separate validation cohort of 100 to 150 different subjects was used. The number of typed donors differed by locus: about 620-640 for A, B, C, DRB1 and DQB1; some 500 for DQA1; around 610 for DPA1; and 400 to 480 for DPB1. An early release covering roughly 580 HLA-typed donors comprised about 300 gigabases of sequencing data and around 85 million unique TCR sequences. To predict cytomegalovirus infection status, the study brought together high-throughput TCR immunosequencing, statistical association of individual TCRs with disease status, and machine learning. In a later analysis, previously published TCR beta repertoires from fewer than 750 donors were re-analyzed and high-resolution HLA genotyping was added so that TCR occurrence patterns could be studied. Among about 400 genotyped donors of the cohort, an average of about 220,000 unique TCR beta nucleotide sequences was sequenced per donor, of which about 20% were non-productive. Donor age, sex, ethnicity and CMV serostatus were compiled together with the repertoire data. Four to six DR-DQ haplotypes were handled as single units for association and clustering, since linkage in the cohort was strong. Of the roughly 410 genotyped donors, more than 75% were placed in the genetic ancestry cluster associated with self-reported Caucasian donors. To decide whether each TCR beta V gene segment behaved as functional or pseudogenic, an earlier analysis of approximately 590 of the donors relied on high-throughput TCR beta sequencing. In the later analysis, no new phenotypic data were used to find candidate immune exposures; instead, reliance was placed on TCR beta sequences and their occurrence across donors. Class I and class II HLA loci were covered by the typing at four-digit resolution. The study was designed to test whether signatures of past pathogen exposure could be identified by cataloging public T cell receptors. Every repertoire in the discovery cohort had been generated on one and the same sequencing platform.

A note on this clone: What antigen it recognizes has not been identified. No per-base quality is available; no much larger clone lies one base away.

Reading from cysteine to phenylalanine, the CDR3 counts 14 amino acids. The only DNA kept is the CDR3, 42 bases in frame from the first base. Sequences MNHNS (CDR1) and SASEGT (CDR2) are obtained from the germline V gene. V and J lose 8 bases and 5 bases, and a span of 18 bases separates them. The cohort consisted of hundreds of healthy bone marrow donors. At the time of sampling, all cohort members were nominally healthy, though unrecorded immune exposures were likely present. The donor was CMV seropositive and belonged to the group of more than 250 seropositive cohort members. Each donor provided a peripheral blood sample, and peripheral blood mononuclear cells were used for TCR beta sequencing. The Qiagen DNeasy Blood Extraction Kit was used to extract genomic DNA from the blood cell samples. On the study overall, not on this receptor specifically: In vitro tests confirmed that a few of the cytomegalovirus-associated TCR beta chains recognize cytomegalovirus antigens. Compared with the approximately 670-donor mean, donors in an Asian-associated ancestry cluster had fewer N-insertions in productive TCRs, according to a later genetic analysis. For the cohort, immune exposure information was limited to CMV serostatus. Because counts were too low, seventeen rarely observed V segments, including chromosome 9 orphons, were excluded from the earlier analysis of under 650 of the donors. Most TCR sequences were observed very rarely across donors, whereas some public TCRs were present in many individuals. The study gave a list of under 200 TCR beta chains associated with cytomegalovirus. Assigning TCR associations to individual alleles was difficult when HLA alleles, especially DR and DQ, strongly co-occurred. A later analysis found that TCR association rates varied across HLA loci, with DRB1 alleles showing the most associated TCRs and HLA-C alleles the fewest. Because the 87-base-pair reads could not distinguish some IMGT-functional V segments, including TRBV6-2 and TRBV6-3, those segments were excluded. The classifier was reported to diagnose cytomegalovirus status with high specificity and sensitivity in both the original cohort and the validation cohort. Because HLA typing was unavailable for some donors at each locus, only the typed subset was used in association tests. A further reported finding was that TCR beta sequences accurately predicted the HLA-A and HLA-B alleles for most subjects in the first cohort. Correlated functional status among segregating V segments might reflect linkage disequilibrium, but an unknown experimental factor could not be ruled out. According to a later analysis, parvovirus B19, influenza, CMV and Epstein-Barr virus appeared linked to several top co-occurrence clusters. The presence/absence analyses assumed that sequencing depth was roughly uniform across donors, and that assumption may not be true. The authors suggested that the approach could potentially be generalized to other disease states and immunological phenotypes. In this cohort, only TCR beta chains were sequenced, and detectable features were limited by the absence of alpha or paired-chain data. In a later analysis, HLA-associated TCR beta chains showed more clonal expansion and lower generation probabilities than non-associated chains that were equally common. A later genetic analysis associated a missense DCLRE1C variant with V-gene and J-gene trimming of TCR beta chains, and an independent cohort replicated the association. An earlier analysis of 450 to 750 of the donors showed that most TCR beta V segments appeared in productive rearrangements either about 87% or about 30% of the time, which broadly matched IMGT annotations. Specific HLA alleles were associated with some 15,000 TCR beta sequences at a false discovery rate of 0.05 in a later analysis. A group of highly shared sequence variants was considered likely to be a technical artifact of the sequencing pipeline. Most CMV-associated TCR beta chains appeared to be HLA-restricted in a later analysis, and the HLA associations seemed to be driven largely by CMV exposure.

The library was produced with the immunoSEQ multiplex PCR assay. For the multiplex PCR, a mixture combining 60 forward primers for TCR Vbeta segments and 13 reverse primers for TCR Jbeta segments was used. A multiplex PCR assay on genomic DNA amplified the CDR3 region of rearranged TCR beta genes. The amplified TCR beta libraries were sequenced on the Illumina HiSeq System as 87-base-pair reads. The published analysis was carried out like this. Across the 600 to 700 repertoires, a later analysis counted approximately 83 million unique TCR beta chains, some 11 million of which were shared by at least two donors. Raw reads were error-corrected and collapsed into unique sequences by a nearest-neighbor algorithm in which closely related sequences were merged to remove PCR and sequencing errors. To assign V, D and J gene segments, CDR3 sequences were aligned to IMGT reference sequences. For a sequence to be retained, a match of at least six nucleotides was required to both a V gene segment and a J gene segment. Rearrangements were called productive when the CDR3 lacked stop codons and stayed in frame with V and J; all others were non-productive. CDR3 was defined by IMGT convention, running from the second conserved V-encoded cysteine to the conserved J-encoded phenylalanine. The earlier analysis of about 500 of the donors excluded sequences that lacked an unambiguous match to a single V gene segment. In an earlier analysis of approximately 550 of the donors, V segments were called functional above 56.7% productive rearrangements and were called segregating when the between-donor standard deviation exceeded 5%. A statistical classification framework was built for diagnosing cytomegalovirus status from the catalog of TCR beta chain sequences. In a later analysis, TCR nucleotide sequences were compared against IMGT/GENE-DB human TR gene sequences so that V and J genes could be assigned. A later analysis assigned CDR3 sequences and most-parsimonious VDJ recombination scenarios with the TCRdist pipeline. A later analysis defined each TCR beta chain by its CDR3 amino acid sequence plus V-gene family, and excluded reads lacking a unique V-gene family. A later analysis removed several hundred highly shared, low-generation-probability nucleotide sequences to deal with suspected cross-contamination and a sequencing artifact. A later analysis calculated a clonal expansion index for each public chain from normalized within-repertoire ranks of inferred template counts. A later analysis computed generation probabilities with a VDJ recombination model fitted to out-of-frame rearrangements, and checked the results against IGoR. Hypergeometric tests were used in a later analysis to score TCR-TCR, TCR-HLA and TCR-CMV co-occurrence, with a repertoire-size bias correction applied to the TCR pairs. To estimate false discovery rates, a later analysis permuted the HLA or CMV assignments 20 times. A later analysis grouped co-occurring TCRs with DBSCAN, adding TCRdist sequence similarity when clustering within HLA-allele-positive subsets. Repertoires with fewer than 30,000 or more than 120,000 public chains, plus five repertoires with anomalous nucleotide sharing, were excluded from co-occurrence clustering. The immuneACCESS repertoire file appears here via TCRdb, limited to in-frame rearrangements. These files lack a portion of the clones; in checked studies, under half of the deficit traces to unresolved V genes, and the cause of the others is not known. The V and J calls and clone size were taken over from that table, and D and trimming were inferred from the DNA. Counted in this sample were around 160,000 clones; roughly three quarters of them appeared once. The ten largest clones take up 4% to 5% of the sample.

The clonotype comes from a man younger than 30 in good health and CMV-seropositive. The sample comprised PBMCs. The rearranged chain carries TRBV6-1 and TRBJ1-2; a tentative D match to TRBD1 spans 6 bases. The CDR3 protein: CASRREGGGYGYTF. Here is the DNA: TGTGCCAGCCGAAGGGAGGGGGGGGGATATGGCTACACCTTC.